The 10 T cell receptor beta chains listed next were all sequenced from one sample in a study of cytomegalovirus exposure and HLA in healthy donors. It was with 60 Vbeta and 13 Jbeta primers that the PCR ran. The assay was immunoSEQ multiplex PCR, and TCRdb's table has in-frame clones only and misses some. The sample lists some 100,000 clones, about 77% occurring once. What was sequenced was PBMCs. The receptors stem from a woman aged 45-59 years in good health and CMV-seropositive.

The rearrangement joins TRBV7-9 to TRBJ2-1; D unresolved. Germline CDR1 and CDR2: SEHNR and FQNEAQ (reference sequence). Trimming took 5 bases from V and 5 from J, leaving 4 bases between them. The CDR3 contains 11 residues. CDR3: CASSRDNEQFF. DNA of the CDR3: TGTGCCAGCAGCCGGGACAATGAGCAGTTCTTC.

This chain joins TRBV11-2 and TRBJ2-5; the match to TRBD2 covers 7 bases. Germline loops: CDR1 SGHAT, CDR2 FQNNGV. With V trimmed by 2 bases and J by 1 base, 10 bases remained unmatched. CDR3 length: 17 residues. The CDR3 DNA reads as TGTGCCAGCAGCTTAAGCGGGATCCGCGTATTCCAAGAGACCCAGTACTTC. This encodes CASSLSGIRVFQETQYF.

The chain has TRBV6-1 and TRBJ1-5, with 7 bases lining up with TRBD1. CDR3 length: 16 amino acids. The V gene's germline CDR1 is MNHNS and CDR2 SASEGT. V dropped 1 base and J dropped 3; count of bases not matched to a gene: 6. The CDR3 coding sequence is TGTGCCAGCAGTGAAGTAGGCACAGGGGCCAATCAGCCCCAGCATTTT. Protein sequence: CASSEVGTGANQPQHF.

DNA for the CDR3: TGTGCCTGGAGTTCATCGGGACTCCGTGACACCGGGGAGCTGTTTTTT. Translating gives CAWSSSGLRDTGELFF. The chain has TRBV30 and TRBJ2-2; weak D call: TRBD2 (6 bases). The CDR3 totals 16 residues. Trimming left V 2 bases short and J 3 bases short, with 16 bases between. Germline CDR1 and CDR2: GTSNPN and SVGIG (reference sequence).

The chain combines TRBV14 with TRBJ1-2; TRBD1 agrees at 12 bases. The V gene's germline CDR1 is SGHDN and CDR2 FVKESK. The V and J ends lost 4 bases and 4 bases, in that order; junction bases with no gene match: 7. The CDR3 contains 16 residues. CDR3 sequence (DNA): TGTGCCAGCAGCCCTCTACCGGGACAGGGGGCCTATGGCTACACCTTC. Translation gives CASSPLPGQGAYGYTF.

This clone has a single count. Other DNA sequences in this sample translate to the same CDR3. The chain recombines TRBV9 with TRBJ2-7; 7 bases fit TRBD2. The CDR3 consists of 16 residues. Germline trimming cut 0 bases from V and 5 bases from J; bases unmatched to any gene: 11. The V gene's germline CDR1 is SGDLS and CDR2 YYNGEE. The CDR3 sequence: CASSVEAGVVGDEQYF. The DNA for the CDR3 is TGTGCCAGCAGCGTAGAGGCGGGAGTGGTCGGCGACGAGCAGTACTTC.

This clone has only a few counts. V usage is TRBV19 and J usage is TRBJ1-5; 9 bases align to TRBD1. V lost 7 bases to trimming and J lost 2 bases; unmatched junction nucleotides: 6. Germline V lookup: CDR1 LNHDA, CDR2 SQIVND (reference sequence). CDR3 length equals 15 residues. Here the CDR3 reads CASTLDRGGNQPQHF. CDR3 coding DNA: TGTGCCAGTACCCTGGACAGGGGCGGCAATCAGCCCCAGCATTTT.

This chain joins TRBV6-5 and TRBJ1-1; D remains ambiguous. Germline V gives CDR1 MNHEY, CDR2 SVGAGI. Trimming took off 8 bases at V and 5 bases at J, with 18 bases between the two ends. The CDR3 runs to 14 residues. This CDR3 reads CASLKPGIGTEAFF. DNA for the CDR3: TGTGCCAGCCTCAAGCCGGGGATCGGGACTGAAGCTTTCTTT.

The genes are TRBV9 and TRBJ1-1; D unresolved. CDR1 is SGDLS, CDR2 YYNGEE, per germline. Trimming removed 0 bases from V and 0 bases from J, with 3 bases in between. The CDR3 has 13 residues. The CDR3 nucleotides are TGTGCCAGCAGCGTAGCCTTGAACACTGAAGCTTTCTTT. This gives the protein CASSVALNTEAFF.

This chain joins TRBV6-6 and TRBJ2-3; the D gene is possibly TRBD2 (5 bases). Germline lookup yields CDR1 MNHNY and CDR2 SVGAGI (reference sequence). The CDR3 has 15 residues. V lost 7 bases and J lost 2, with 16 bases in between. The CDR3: CASTNRETDTDTQYF. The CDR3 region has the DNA TGTGCCAGCACCAACCGGGAAACTGACACAGATACGCAGTATTTT.